The source of this T cell receptor (beta chain) is a study of post-analysis software for immune sequencing data. The library was made from cDNA and included unique molecular identifiers. TCRdb called the PCR reads again in MiXCR, with one record for every CDR3 protein. The table lists a few hundred thousand distinct CDR3 sequences, 35% to 45% of them singletons. This clonotype was seen many times. This clonotype was sampled from a girl between 5 and 17 years old with multiple sclerosis. Specimen: blood.

The CDR3 nucleotides are TGTGCCAGCAGTCAGCTCGAAAGGTCGGATATCCAAGAGACCCAGTACTTC. It translates to CASSQLERSDIQETQYF. This chain connects TRBV12-3 or TRBV12-4 to TRBJ2-5, with D unclear. This CDR3 has 17 residues. Trimming cost V 5 bases and J 1 base, with 20 bases left between them.